These 30 T cell receptor beta chains were all obtained from the same sample, sequenced in a study of T cells after yellow fever vaccination. TCRdb independently ran MiXCR on the 5' RACE reads; one entry per CDR3 protein. Of around 120,000 distinct CDR3 sequences in the sample, about 7% were seen once. The sample consisted of CD4+ T cells sorted from PBMCs, taken 35 to 50 days after the first yellow fever vaccination. The receptors originated from a man younger than 35 who received the YFV17D yellow fever vaccine.

This clonotype was recorded at least ten times. V usage is TRBV7-2 and J usage is TRBJ1-2; no definite D call. This CDR3 spans 14 amino acids. Germline V gene sequence: CDR1 SGHTA, CDR2 FQGNSA. The V and J ends lost 5 bases and 4 bases respectively, with 14 bases between them. Written as DNA, the CDR3 is TGTGCCAGCAGCCACCCACAGAGTTTCTATGGCTACACCTTC. This translates into CASSHPQSFYGYTF.

This clonotype turned up a few times. The DNA of the CDR3 is TGTGCCAGCAGTGAAGGAGAGAGGAATCAGCCCCAGCATTTT. This codes for CASSEGERNQPQHF. The chain links TRBV25-1 to TRBJ1-5; D remains unclear. Germline V gene sequence: CDR1 MGHDK, CDR2 SYGVNS. Trimming took 2 bases from V and 4 from J, leaving 9 bases between them. This CDR3 is built from 14 residues.

This clonotype was recorded at least ten times. The rearrangement joins TRBV20-1 to TRBJ1-3; 7 bases align to TRBD1. CDR1 DFQATT and CDR2 SNEGSKA come from the germline V gene (reference sequence). V lost 6 bases and J lost 2; bases outside the gene matches: 4. CDR3 length: 13 residues. The CDR3 spells CSAHTGAGNTIYF. The DNA for the CDR3 is TGCAGTGCCCACACAGGGGCTGGAAACACCATATATTTT.

This clonotype occurred many times. The V call is TRBV12-3 or TRBV12-4, the J call TRBJ2-4, with D hard to call. The CDR3 contains 16 residues. V lost 1 base and J 0 bases, leaving 10 bases between the germline ends. The CDR3 DNA follows: TGTGCCAGCAGTTTAGTTGGGCTTCTAGCCAAAAACATTCAGTACTTC. It yields the protein CASSLVGLLAKNIQYF.

This clonotype has at least ten counts. This chain joins TRBV7-9 and TRBJ1-6; weak D call: TRBD1 (5 bases). V was pared by 5 bases and J by 7 bases, with 15 bases between. This CDR3 has 15 residues. CDR1 is SEHNR, CDR2 FQNEAQ, per germline (reference sequence). Here the CDR3 reads CASSLGGGRNSPLHF. Written as DNA, the CDR3 is TGTGCCAGCAGCCTGGGGGGGGGTAGGAATTCACCCCTCCACTTT.

This clonotype was seen at least ten times. The V and J genes are TRBV5-1 and TRBJ2-3, with 7 positions matching TRBD1. CDR1 and CDR2 (germline): SGHRS, YFSETQ. The CDR3 spans 15 residues. V trimming: 7 bases; J trimming: 2 bases; junction bases outside the gene matches: 10. The CDR3 region has the DNA TGCGCCAGCGGCCGCCAGGGGGTGGCCACAGATACGCAGTATTTT. Translated, it gives CASGRQGVATDTQYF.

This clonotype was observed many times. The chain couples TRBV7-2 to TRBJ2-2, with D possibly being TRBD1 (6 bases). Germline lookup yields CDR1 SGHTA and CDR2 FQGNSA. This CDR3 is built from 15 residues. With 1 base removed from V and 7 bases from J, the gap between germline ends came to 13 bases. This CDR3 reads CASSLEWGRNGELFF. In nucleotides, the CDR3 is TGTGCCAGCAGCTTAGAGTGGGGGCGGAACGGGGAGCTGTTTTTT.

This clonotype was seen at least ten times. The chain employs TRBV18 and TRBJ1-1; D call uncertain. Trimming stripped 4 bases from V and 5 bases from J, with 11 bases between. Germline lookup yields CDR1 KGHSH and CDR2 LQKENI. This CDR3 spans 13 amino acids. DNA for the CDR3: TGTGCCAGCTCACAGCGGGTTGGGACTGAAGCTTTCTTT. As protein: CASSQRVGTEAFF. Full variable domain (missing parts from reference TRBV18 and TRBJ1-1): NAGVMQNPRHLVRRRGQEARLRCSPMKGHSHVYWYRQLPEEGLKFMVYLQKENIIDESGMPKERFSAEFPKEGPSILRIQQVVRGDSAAYFCASSQRVGTEAFFGQGTRLTVV.

Details on this clonotype: This clone may be a read error of a much larger clone one base away. The chain uses TRBV5-1 and TRBJ2-1; TRBD2 aligns across 11 bases. CDR3 length: 16 residues. Trimming cost V 2 bases and J 8 bases; bases outside gene matches: 9. From germline, CDR1 is SGHRS and CDR2 YFSETQ. The CDR3 DNA sequence: TGCGCCAGCAGCTTAGTCCTGACTAGCGGGGTCTATGAGCAGTTCTTC. Its translation is CASSLVLTSGVYEQFF.

With respect to this clonotype: A much more abundant neighbour one base away suggests this may be a read error. The rearrangement uses TRBV20-1 and TRBJ2-1; D gene uncertain. V lost 6 bases and J 9 bases, leaving 18 bases between the germline ends. The CDR3 contains 13 residues. Germline values: CDR1 DFQATT, CDR2 SNEGSKA (reference sequence). The CDR3 DNA follows: TGCAGTGCCCTAGGACCAGCGTCGATTGAGCAGTTCTTC. Protein sequence: CSALGPASIEQFF.

Many counts were recorded for this clonotype. The chain combines TRBV20-1 with TRBJ1-2; 8 bases agree with TRBD1. This CDR3 has 16 residues. The junction had 14 bases not matched to a gene; V was cut back by 5 bases and J by 3 bases. The germline CDR1 and CDR2 sequences are DFQATT and SNEGSKA (reference sequence). The CDR3 coding sequence is TGCAGTGCTCCTCGACTCGGGTCAGGGGGCGACTATGGCTACACCTTC. This codes for CSAPRLGSGGDYGYTF.

This clonotype came up many times. The J gene is TRBJ2-7, the V gene TRBV15; D might be TRBD1 (6 bases). Trimming took 0 bases from V and 3 from J, leaving 6 bases between them. The CDR3 length is 13 residues. Germline CDR1 is LNHNV and CDR2 is YYDKDF (reference sequence). The CDR3 here is CATSRDRGYEQYV. As DNA, the CDR3 is TGTGCCACCAGCAGAGACAGGGGCTACGAGCAGTACGTC.

This clonotype has at least ten counts. The J gene is TRBJ2-1, the V gene TRBV4-2; unclear D gene. Germline CDR1 reads LGHNA; CDR2 reads YNFKEQ. V lost 0 bases to trimming and J lost 0 bases, with 12 bases between them. The CDR3 has 17 amino acids. CDR3 amino acids: CASSQEPHRSSYNEQFF. CDR3 nucleotides: TGTGCCAGCAGCCAAGAACCCCACCGGAGCTCCTACAATGAGCAGTTCTTC.

At least ten counts were recorded for this clonotype. The chain couples TRBV20-1 to TRBJ2-1, with D perhaps matching TRBD1 or TRBD2 (6 bases each). The V gene lost 6 bases and the J gene lost 5 bases, with 17 bases spanning the gap. Germline V gene lookup returns CDR1 DFQATT and CDR2 SNEGSKA (reference sequence). This CDR3 is built from 14 residues. This CDR3 is CSAPRGGGNNEQFF. The CDR3 coding sequence is TGCAGTGCCCCCCGCGGAGGGGGGAACAATGAGCAGTTCTTC.

At least ten counts were recorded for this clonotype. The genes are TRBV7-6 and TRBJ2-3; D remains unclear. Germline V gene data show CDR1 as SGHVS and CDR2 as FNYEAQ. CDR3 length: 16 amino acids. The V end lost 3 bases, the J end lost 6 bases, and 19 bases lay between the germline ends. CDR3 nucleotide sequence: TGTGCCAGCAGCTTCCGCCCAGGCTGGGGTAGGGATACGCAGTATTTT. The encoded protein is CASSFRPGWGRDTQYF.

This clonotype was observed at least ten times. The chain couples TRBV15 to TRBJ2-5; weak D call: TRBD1 (5 bases). Germline V gene lookup returns CDR1 LNHNV and CDR2 YYDKDF (reference sequence). V shed 5 bases and J shed 0 bases, with 16 bases lying between them. The CDR3 has 16 amino acids. The CDR3 nucleotides are TGTGCCACCAGCGAAGGGCAGGGAAGGTACCAAGAGACCCAGTACTTC. Amino acid sequence: CATSEGQGRYQETQYF.

In its sample, this clonotype was seen many times. This chain links TRBV24-1 with TRBJ1-1, with TRBD1 as a possible D gene (5 bases). The CDR3 has 13 residues. Germline-derived CDR1 and CDR2 are KGHDR and SFDVKD. The V end lost 7 bases, the J end lost 3 bases, and 11 bases lay between the germline ends. The CDR3 here is CATRQGGDTEAFF. The CDR3 DNA is TGTGCCACCAGGCAGGGAGGTGACACTGAAGCTTTCTTT.

This clonotype was recorded at least ten times. The chain is built from TRBV7-8 and TRBJ2-5, with 11 nucleotides matching TRBD2. This CDR3 contains 16 residues. Germline V gives CDR1 SGHVS, CDR2 FQNEAQ. V was pared by 1 base and J by 5 bases, with 6 bases of the junction left unmatched. As DNA, the CDR3 is TGTGCCAGCAGCTTAGGAATTAGCGGGGGGGGCGAGACCCAGTACTTC. It is translated as CASSLGISGGGETQYF.

This clonotype was counted many times. The chain recombines TRBV20-1 with TRBJ2-7; D possibly matches TRBD1 or TRBD2 (5 bases each). Germline V gene lookup returns CDR1 DFQATT and CDR2 SNEGSKA (reference sequence). The CDR3 runs to 11 residues. V was clipped by 0 bases and J by 12 bases, with 12 bases between them. CDR3 nucleotide sequence: TGCAGTGCTAGAGATCTCGGGACCACGTACTTC. Translation: CSARDLGTTYF.

Ten or more counts support this clonotype. The chain combines TRBV3-1 with TRBJ2-2; D call uncertain. The CDR3 spans 13 residues. Germline V gene lookup returns CDR1 LGHDT and CDR2 YNNKEL (reference sequence). The V and J ends lost 5 bases and 9 bases respectively, with 13 bases between them. The CDR3 DNA reads TGTGCCAGCAGCTTCAACTCCCACCGGGAGCTGTTTTTT. This sequence encodes CASSFNSHRELFF.

The table lists this clonotype with many counts. The rearrangement joins TRBV9 to TRBJ2-4; 9 nucleotides agree with TRBD1. CDR3 size: 16 residues. V lost 3 bases, J lost 4 bases, and 8 bases stayed unmatched. Germline loops: CDR1 SGDLS, CDR2 YYNGEE. CDR3 sequence reads: CASSGPQGAGKNIQYF. The CDR3 DNA follows: TGTGCCAGCAGCGGGCCACAGGGGGCCGGTAAAAACATTCAGTACTTC.

This clonotype was recorded many times. The V and J genes are TRBV2 and TRBJ2-1; D not resolved. Trimming removed 5 bases at V and 6 bases at J, with 8 bases between. The CDR3 is made up of 12 amino acids. Germline CDR1 is SNHLY and CDR2 is FYNNEI. The CDR3 DNA is TGTGCCAGCAGTAGGACGATCAATGAGCAGTTCTTC. Translated: CASSRTINEQFF.

This clonotype came up many times. The chain couples TRBV4-1 to TRBJ1-5, with a tentative D call TRBD1 (6 bases). The CDR3 extends over 16 amino acids. V lost 0 bases, J lost 7 bases, and 16 bases lay in between. The germline V gene encodes CDR1 MGHRA and CDR2 YSYEKL. The DNA of the CDR3 is TGCGCCAGCAGCCAAGATAACAGGGCGTTCGGGCAGCCCCAGCATTTT. Residues: CASSQDNRAFGQPQHF.

At least ten counts were recorded for this clonotype. CDR3 coding DNA: TGTGCCAGCTCACACAGGGTGATCTACGAGCAGTACTTC. Translated, it gives CASSHRVIYEQYF. J is TRBJ2-7 and V is TRBV18; weak D call: TRBD1 (6 bases). Germline V lookup: CDR1 KGHSH, CDR2 LQKENI. This CDR3 contains 13 residues. Trimming removed 4 bases from V and 3 bases from J, with 10 bases in between. Full variable domain (missing parts from reference TRBV18 and TRBJ2-7): NAGVMQNPRHLVRRRGQEARLRCSPMKGHSHVYWYRQLPEEGLKFMVYLQKENIIDESGMPKERFSAEFPKEGPSILRIQQVVRGDSAAYFCASSHRVIYEQYFGPGTRLTVT.

This clonotype has at least ten counts. The rearrangement uses TRBV25-1 and TRBJ2-2, with 9 bases aligning to TRBD1. J was trimmed by 4 bases and V by 5 bases; bases with no gene match: 5. This CDR3 comprises 15 residues. In germline, CDR1 is MGHDK, CDR2 SYGVNS. The CDR3 spells CASSPGTGLTGELFF. The CDR3 DNA reads TGTGCCAGCAGTCCCGGGACAGGGCTCACCGGGGAGCTGTTTTTT.

In this sample, this clonotype turned up many times. This sequence joins TRBV6-5 and TRBJ2-2; D gene ambiguous. From germline, CDR1 is MNHEY and CDR2 SVGAGI. The CDR3 spans 16 residues. With 0 bases removed from V and 1 base from J, the gap between germline ends came to 9 bases. CDR3 sequence (DNA): TGTGCCAGCAGTTACTCCCTGCTTATGAACACCGGGGAGCTGTTTTTT. Its translation is CASSYSLLMNTGELFF.

This clonotype was counted many times. The chain combines TRBV7-2 with TRBJ2-2; D is uncertain. Trimming left V 6 bases short and J 4 bases short, with 15 bases between. Germline loops: CDR1 SGHTA, CDR2 FQGNSA. The CDR3 covers 15 residues. CDR3 nucleotides: TGTGCCAGCAGTCCCTTGGCTCGGCGCACCGGGGAGCTGTTTTTT. Protein sequence: CASSPLARRTGELFF. Looking up the rest from reference TRBV7-2 and TRBJ2-2 gives the full variable domain: GAGVSQSPSNKVTEKGKDVELRCDPISGHTALYWYRQSLGQGLEFLIYFQGNSAPDKSGLPSDRFSAERTGGSVSTLTIQRTQQEDSAVYLCASSPLARRTGELFFGEGSRLTVL.

This chain links TRBV5-1 with TRBJ2-4; D is tentatively TRBD1 or TRBD2 (6 bases each). From germline, CDR1 is SGHRS and CDR2 YFSETQ. The CDR3 runs 15 residues. Trimming removed 3 bases at V and 0 bases at J, with 10 bases between. The CDR3 sequence is CASSYSGAAKNIQYF. The CDR3 nucleotides are TGCGCCAGCAGCTACTCGGGGGCAGCCAAAAACATTCAGTACTTC.

There are many counts of this clonotype. The CDR3: CASSPSNQPQHF. CDR3 nucleotide sequence: TGTGCCAGCAGCCCTAGCAATCAGCCCCAGCATTTT. The rearrangement uses TRBV7-9 and TRBJ1-5; the D is unclear. V lost 5 bases to trimming and J lost 0 bases, with 2 bases between them. Germline assignment: CDR1 SEHNR and CDR2 FQNEAQ (reference sequence). CDR3 length equals 12 residues. Filled out from reference TRBV7-9 and TRBJ1-5, the complete variable domain reads DTGVSQNPRHKITKRGQNVTFRCDPISEHNRLYWYRQTLGQGPEFLTYFQNEAQLEKSRLLSDRFSAERPKGSFSTLEIQRTEQGDSAMYLCASSPSNQPQHFGDGTRLSIL.

There are many counts of this clonotype. The chain recombines TRBV5-6 with TRBJ2-1; D assignment may be TRBD1 or TRBD2 (5 bases each). The germline CDR1 and CDR2 sequences are SGHDT and YYEEEE. This CDR3 is built from 14 residues. Trimming removed 4 bases from V and 8 bases from J, with 16 bases in between. The CDR3 reads CASSLNFRDHEQFF. The CDR3 nucleotides are TGTGCCAGCAGCCTTAACTTCAGGGACCATGAGCAGTTCTTC.